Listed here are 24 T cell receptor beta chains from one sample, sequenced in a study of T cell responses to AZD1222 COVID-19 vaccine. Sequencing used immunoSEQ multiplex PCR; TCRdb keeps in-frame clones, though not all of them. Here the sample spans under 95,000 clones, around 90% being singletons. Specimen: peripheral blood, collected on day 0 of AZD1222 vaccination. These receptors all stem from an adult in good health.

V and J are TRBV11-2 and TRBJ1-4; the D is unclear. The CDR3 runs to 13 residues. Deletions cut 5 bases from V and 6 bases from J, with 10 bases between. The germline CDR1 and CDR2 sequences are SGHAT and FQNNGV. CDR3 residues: CASSPRADEKLFF. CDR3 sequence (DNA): TGTGCCAGCAGCCCCCGGGCGGATGAAAAACTGTTTTTT.

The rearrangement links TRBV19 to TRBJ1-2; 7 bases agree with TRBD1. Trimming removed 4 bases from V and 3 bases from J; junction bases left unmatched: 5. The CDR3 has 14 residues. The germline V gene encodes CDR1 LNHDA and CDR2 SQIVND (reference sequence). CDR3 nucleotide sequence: TGTGCCAGTAGTAAAACGGACAGGCACTATGGCTACACCTTC. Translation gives CASSKTDRHYGYTF.

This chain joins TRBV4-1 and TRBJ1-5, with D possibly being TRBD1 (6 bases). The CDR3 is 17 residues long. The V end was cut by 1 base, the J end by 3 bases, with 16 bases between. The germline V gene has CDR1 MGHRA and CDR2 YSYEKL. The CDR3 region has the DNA TGCGCCAGCAGCCAAGTAGGAACAGGGTGGAACAATCAGCCCCAGCATTTT. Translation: CASSQVGTGWNNQPQHF.

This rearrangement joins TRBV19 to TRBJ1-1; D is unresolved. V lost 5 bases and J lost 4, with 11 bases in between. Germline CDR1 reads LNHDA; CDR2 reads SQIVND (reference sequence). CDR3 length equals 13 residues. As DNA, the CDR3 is TGTGCCAGTAGTGGCACCCCGGGCACTGAAGCTTTCTTT. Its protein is CASSGTPGTEAFF.

The CDR3 coding sequence is TGTGCCACCAGCAGAGGAGGAGGCAGGGAGATGCGCTACTATGGCTACACCTTC. This translates into CATSRGGGREMRYYGYTF. The rearrangement links TRBV15 to TRBJ1-2, with D perhaps matching TRBD1 (5 bases). The CDR3 spans 18 residues. The germline gives CDR1 LNHNV, CDR2 YYDKDF (reference sequence). Trimming removed 1 base at V and 3 bases at J, with 21 bases between.

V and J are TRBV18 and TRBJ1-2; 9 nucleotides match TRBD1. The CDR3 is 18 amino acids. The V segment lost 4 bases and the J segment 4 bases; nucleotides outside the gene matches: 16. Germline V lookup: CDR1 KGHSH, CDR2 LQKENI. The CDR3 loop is CASSLEQGATWAGYGYTF. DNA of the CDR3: TGTGCCAGCTCACTCGAACAGGGGGCGACTTGGGCTGGCTATGGCTACACCTTC.

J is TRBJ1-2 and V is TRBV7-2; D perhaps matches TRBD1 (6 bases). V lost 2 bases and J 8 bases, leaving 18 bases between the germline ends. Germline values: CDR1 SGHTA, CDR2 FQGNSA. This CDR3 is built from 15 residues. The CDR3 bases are TGTGCCAGCAGCTTACCTCGTGCGGGGGGCAACGGCTACACCTTC. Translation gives CASSLPRAGGNGYTF.

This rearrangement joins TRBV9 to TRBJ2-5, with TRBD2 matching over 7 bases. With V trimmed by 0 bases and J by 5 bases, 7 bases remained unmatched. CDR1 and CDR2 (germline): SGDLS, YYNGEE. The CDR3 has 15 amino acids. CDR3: CASSVDGGSGETQYF. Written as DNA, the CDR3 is TGTGCCAGCAGCGTAGATGGCGGGAGTGGGGAGACCCAGTACTTC.

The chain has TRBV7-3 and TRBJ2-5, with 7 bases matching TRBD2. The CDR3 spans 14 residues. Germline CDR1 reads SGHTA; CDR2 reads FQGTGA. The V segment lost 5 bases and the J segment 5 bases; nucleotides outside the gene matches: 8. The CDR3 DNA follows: TGTGCCAGCAGCCAGACTAGCACTGGGGAGACCCAGTACTTC. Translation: CASSQTSTGETQYF. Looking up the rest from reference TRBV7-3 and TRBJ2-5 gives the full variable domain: GAGVSQTPSNKVTEKGKYVELRCDPISGHTALYWYRQSLGQGPEFLIYFQGTGAADDSGLPNDRFFAVRPEGSVSTLKIQRTERGDSAVYLCASSQTSTGETQYFGPGTRLLVL.

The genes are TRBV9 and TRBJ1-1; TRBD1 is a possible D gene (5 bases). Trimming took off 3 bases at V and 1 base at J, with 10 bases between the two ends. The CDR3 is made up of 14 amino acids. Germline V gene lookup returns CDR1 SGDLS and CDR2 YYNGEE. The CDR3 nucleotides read TGTGCCAGCAGCGCTACGGGGGGGAACACTGAAGCTTTCTTT. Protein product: CASSATGGNTEAFF.

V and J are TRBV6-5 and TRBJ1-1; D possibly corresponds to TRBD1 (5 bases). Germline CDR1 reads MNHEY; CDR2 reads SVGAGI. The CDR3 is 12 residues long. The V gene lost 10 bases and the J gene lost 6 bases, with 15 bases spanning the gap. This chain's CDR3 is CATFGLGAEAFF. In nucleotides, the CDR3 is TGTGCCACCTTTGGACTGGGGGCTGAAGCTTTCTTT.

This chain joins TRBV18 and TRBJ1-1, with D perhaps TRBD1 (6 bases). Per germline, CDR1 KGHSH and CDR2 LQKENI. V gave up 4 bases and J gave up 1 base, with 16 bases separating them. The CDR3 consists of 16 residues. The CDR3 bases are TGTGCCAGCTCACAAACCAGGACAGAGAAGAACACTGAAGCTTTCTTT. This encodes CASSQTRTEKNTEAFF. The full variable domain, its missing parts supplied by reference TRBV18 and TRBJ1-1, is NAGVMQNPRHLVRRRGQEARLRCSPMKGHSHVYWYRQLPEEGLKFMVYLQKENIIDESGMPKERFSAEFPKEGPSILRIQQVVRGDSAAYFCASSQTRTEKNTEAFFGQGTRLTVV.

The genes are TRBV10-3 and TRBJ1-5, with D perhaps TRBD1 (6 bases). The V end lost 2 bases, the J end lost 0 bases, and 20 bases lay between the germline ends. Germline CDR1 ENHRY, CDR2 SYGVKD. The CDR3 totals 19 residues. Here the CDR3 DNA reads TGTGCCATCAGTGAGAGGCCGGGAGGGGGTGCCTATAGCAATCAGCCCCAGCATTTT. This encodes CAISERPGGGAYSNQPQHF.

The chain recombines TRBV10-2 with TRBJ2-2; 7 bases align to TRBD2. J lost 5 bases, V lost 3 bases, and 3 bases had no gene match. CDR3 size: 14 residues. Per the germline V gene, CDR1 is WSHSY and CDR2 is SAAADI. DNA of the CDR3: TGCGCCAGCAGTGATTGGCGGGAGACCGGGGAGCTGTTTTTT. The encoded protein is CASSDWRETGELFF.

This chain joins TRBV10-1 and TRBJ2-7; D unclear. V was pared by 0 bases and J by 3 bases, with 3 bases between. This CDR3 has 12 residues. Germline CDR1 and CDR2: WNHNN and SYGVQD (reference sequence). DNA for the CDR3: TGCGCCAGCAGTGAGTCCTACTACGAGCAGTACTTC. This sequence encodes CASSESYYEQYF.

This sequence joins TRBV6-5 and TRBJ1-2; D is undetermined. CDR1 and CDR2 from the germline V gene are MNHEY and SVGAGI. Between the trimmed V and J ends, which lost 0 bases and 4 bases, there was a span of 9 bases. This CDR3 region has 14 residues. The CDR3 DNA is TGTGCCAGCAGTTACTCTACCAACTCCTATGGCTACACCTTC. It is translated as CASSYSTNSYGYTF.

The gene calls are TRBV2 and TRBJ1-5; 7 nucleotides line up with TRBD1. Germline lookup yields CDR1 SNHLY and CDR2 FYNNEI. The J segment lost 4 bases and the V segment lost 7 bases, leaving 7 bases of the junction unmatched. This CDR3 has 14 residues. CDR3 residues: CASNTDRSNQPQHF. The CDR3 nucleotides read TGTGCCAGCAACACGGACAGGAGTAATCAGCCCCAGCATTTT.

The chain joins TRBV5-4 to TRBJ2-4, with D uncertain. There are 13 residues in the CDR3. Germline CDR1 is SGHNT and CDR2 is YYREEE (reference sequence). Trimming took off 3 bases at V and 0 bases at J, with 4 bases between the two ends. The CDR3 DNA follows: TGTGCCAGCAGCTCGATAGCCAAAAACATTCAGTACTTC. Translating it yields CASSSIAKNIQYF.

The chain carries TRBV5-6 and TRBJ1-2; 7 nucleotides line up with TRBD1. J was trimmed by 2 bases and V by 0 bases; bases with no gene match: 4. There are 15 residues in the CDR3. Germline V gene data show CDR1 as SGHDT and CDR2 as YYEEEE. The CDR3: CASSLGDRENYGYTF. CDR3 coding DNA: TGTGCCAGCAGCTTGGGCGACAGGGAGAACTATGGCTACACCTTC.

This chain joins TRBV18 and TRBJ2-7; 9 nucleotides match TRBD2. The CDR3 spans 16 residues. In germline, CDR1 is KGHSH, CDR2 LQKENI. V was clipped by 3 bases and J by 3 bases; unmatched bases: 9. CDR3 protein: CASSPRGGGLNYEQYF. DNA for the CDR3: TGTGCCAGCTCACCGCGGGGGGGAGGGCTCAACTACGAGCAGTACTTC.

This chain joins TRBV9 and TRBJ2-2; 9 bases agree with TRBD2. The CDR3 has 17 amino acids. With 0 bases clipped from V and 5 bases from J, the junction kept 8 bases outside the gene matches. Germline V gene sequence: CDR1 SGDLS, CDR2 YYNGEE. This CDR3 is CASSVVARAGGTGELFF. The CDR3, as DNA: TGTGCCAGCAGCGTAGTAGCTCGAGCGGGGGGTACCGGGGAGCTGTTTTTT.

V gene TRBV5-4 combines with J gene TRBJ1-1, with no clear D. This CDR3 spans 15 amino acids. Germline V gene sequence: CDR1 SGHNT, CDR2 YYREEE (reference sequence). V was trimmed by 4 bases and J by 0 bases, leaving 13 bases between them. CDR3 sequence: CASSRFGGVNTEAFF. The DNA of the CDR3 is TGTGCCAGCAGCCGGTTTGGCGGCGTGAACACTGAAGCTTTCTTT.

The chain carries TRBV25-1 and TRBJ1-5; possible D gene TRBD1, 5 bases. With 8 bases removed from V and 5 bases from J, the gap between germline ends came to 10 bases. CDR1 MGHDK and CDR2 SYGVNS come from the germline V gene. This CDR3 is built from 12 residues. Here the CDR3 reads CASGTQDQPQHF. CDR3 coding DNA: TGTGCCAGCGGGACCCAGGATCAGCCCCAGCATTTT.

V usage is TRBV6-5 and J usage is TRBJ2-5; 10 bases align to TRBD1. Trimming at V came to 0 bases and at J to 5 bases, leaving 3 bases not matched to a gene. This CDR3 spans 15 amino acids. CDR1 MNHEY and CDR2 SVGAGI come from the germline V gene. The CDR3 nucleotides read TGTGCCAGCAGTTACTCCGGGACAGGGGTCGAGACCCAGTACTTC. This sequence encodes CASSYSGTGVETQYF.